In its sample, the clone carrying this T cell receptor (beta chain) was seen once. Its antigen is unidentified. The assay was immunoSEQ multiplex PCR, and TCRdb's table has in-frame clones only and misses some. The sample carries 15,000 to 20,000 clones, approximately 70% recorded once. Patients had HPV-negative, locally advanced oral cavity squamous cell carcinoma. The sample is drawn from a study of neoadjuvant anti-PD-1 for oral cavity cancer. Study results and caveats: With three patients per group, TCR findings need larger cohorts.

The sequence was obtained from a person aged 35-80 years with oral cavity squamous cell carcinoma. Sequenced material: PBMCs, taken before nivolumab (anti-PD-1) treatment.

CDR3 protein: CASSASGTSGGTQYF. CDR3 coding DNA: TGTGCCAGCAGCGCCAGCGGGACTAGCGGTGGTACGCAGTATTTT. The gene calls are TRBV7-3 and TRBJ2-3; 11 bases align to TRBD2. CDR1 SGHTA and CDR2 FQGTGA come from the germline V gene. V was clipped by 5 bases and J by 8 bases; unmatched bases: 9. The CDR3 contains 15 residues. Based on the CDR3 plus reference TRBV7-3 and TRBJ2-3, the full variable domain is GAGVSQTPSNKVTEKGKYVELRCDPISGHTALYWYRQSLGQGPEFLIYFQGTGAADDSGLPNDRFFAVRPEGSVSTLKIQRTERGDSAVYLCASSASGTSGGTQYFGPGTRLTVL.